A selection of T cell receptor beta chains follows, all from one sample in a study of CXCR3-negative and CXCR3-positive naive CD8 T cells. No DNA is given; TCRdb re-called the 5' RACE reads and lists each CDR3 protein once. The listing records 150,000 to 170,000 distinct CDR3 sequences. The sequencing input was naive CXCR3+ CD8+ T cells from blood. The receptors shown here come from a human donor in good health. Some clones in this sample may be carry-over from other donors' samples. Each CDR3 is given with its conserved first and last residue. Each record gives: CDR3 protein, V gene, J gene.

CASSPPDRGPYEQYF	TRBV6-2/TRBV6-3	TRBJ2-7
CASSVSRAGEAFF	TRBV9	TRBJ1-1
CASSVTRGISTDTQYF	TRBV5-1	TRBJ2-3
CASRPRGDRGRNIQYF	TRBV28	TRBJ2-4
CASTGGASYEQYF	TRBV21-1	TRBJ2-7
CASSPRGQGGPQETQYF	TRBV9	TRBJ2-5
CSVGLEINEQFF	TRBV29-1	TRBJ2-1
CSARDRWGQGLYEQYF	TRBV20-1	TRBJ2-7
CSVEARGYEQYF	TRBV29-1	TRBJ2-7
CASSPGTLSSYEQYF	TRBV5-4	TRBJ2-7
CSVTGGDYGYTF	TRBV29-1	TRBJ1-2
CASSSNRDWETQYF	TRBV27	TRBJ2-5
CASSYFGNPDTQYF	TRBV6-2/TRBV6-3	TRBJ2-3
CASSSVAGASSYEQYF	TRBV7-9	TRBJ2-7
CASSIEPGTAGNEQFF	TRBV6-2/TRBV6-3	TRBJ2-1
CASGQGQGQFF	TRBV19	TRBJ2-1
CASSTTTEYSYEQYF	TRBV14	TRBJ2-7